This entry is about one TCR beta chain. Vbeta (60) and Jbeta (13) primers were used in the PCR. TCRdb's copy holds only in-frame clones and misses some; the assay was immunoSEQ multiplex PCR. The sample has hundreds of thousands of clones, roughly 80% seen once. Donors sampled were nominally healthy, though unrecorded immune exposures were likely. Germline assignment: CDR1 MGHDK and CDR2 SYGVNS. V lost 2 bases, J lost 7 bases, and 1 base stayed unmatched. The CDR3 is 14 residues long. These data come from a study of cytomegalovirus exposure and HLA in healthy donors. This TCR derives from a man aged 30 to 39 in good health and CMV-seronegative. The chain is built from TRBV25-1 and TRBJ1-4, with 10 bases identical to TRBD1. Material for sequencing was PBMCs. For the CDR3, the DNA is TGTGCCAGCAGTGAAGGGGACAGGGGTGAAAAACTGTTTTTT. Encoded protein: CASSEGDRGEKLFF.